A selection of T cell receptor beta chains follows, all from one sample in a study of shared clonotypes between healthy human individuals. Produced via immunoSEQ multiplex PCR; TCRdb's table is partial and in-frame only. The table shows about 500,000 clones, with 60% to 80% occurring only once. Sequencing was done on a sample of PBMCs. All receptors come from a woman in her 40s in good health. Some clones in this sample may be carry-over from other donors' samples. CDR3s include the opening cysteine and the closing phenylalanine or tryptophan. A D gene is named only where the DNA matches it firmly. Clone size is not always given. Where it is, it says once, few, many or a class for expanded clones.

size	V	J	D	CDR3	DNA
-	TRBV28	TRBJ1-5	TRBD1	CASSFAGTGGSNQPQHF	TGTGCCAGCAGTTTCGCCGGGACAGGGGGTAGCAATCAGCCCCAGCATTTT
-	TRBV30	TRBJ2-7	-	CAWSVLAEQYF	TGTGCCTGGAGTGTGTTAGCGGAGCAGTACTTC
-	TRBV5-1	TRBJ2-5	TRBD2	CASSLGTSGSAEETQYF	TGCGCCAGCAGCTTGGGGACTAGCGGGAGTGCCGAAGAGACCCAGTACTTC
-	TRBV29-1	TRBJ2-5	TRBD2	CSVPTSGSSETQYF	TGCAGCGTCCCGACTAGCGGGAGTTCAGAGACCCAGTACTTC
many	TRBV4-1	TRBJ2-1	-	CASSPFRLAYNEQFF	TGCGCCAGCAGCCCATTCCGGTTGGCTTACAATGAGCAGTTCTTC
-	TRBV5-6	TRBJ2-6	-	CASSPGPLGANVLTF	TGTGCCAGCAGCCCGGGACCCCTTGGGGCCAACGTCCTGACTTTC
-	TRBV27	TRBJ2-7	TRBD2	CASSVLVAGVREQYF	TGTGCCAGCAGTGTACTGGTAGCGGGAGTTCGCGAGCAGTACTTC
-	TRBV5-1	TRBJ2-3	TRBD2	CASSLGTSVSTDTQYF	TGCGCCAGCAGCTTGGGGACTAGCGTGAGCACAGATACGCAGTATTTT
-	TRBV5-1	TRBJ1-1	TRBD1	CASNGQGYNTEAFF	TGCGCCAGCAACGGACAGGGATATAACACTGAAGCTTTCTTT
few	TRBV7-2	TRBJ2-5	TRBD2	CASSTVAGGMEETQYF	TGTGCCAGCAGCACAGTAGCGGGAGGAATGGAAGAGACCCAGTACTTC
-	TRBV9	TRBJ2-7	-	CASNSPHGGPYEQYF	TGTGCCAGCAACTCCCCCCATGGCGGCCCGTACGAGCAGTACTTC
many	TRBV29-1	TRBJ1-2	TRBD1	CSGTTGGAGYTF	TGCAGCGGAACGACAGGGGGCGCGGGCTACACCTTC
once	TRBV28	TRBJ2-3	-	CASSLMGAASTDTQYF	TGTGCCAGCAGTTTAATGGGAGCGGCTAGCACAGATACGCAGTATTTT
-	TRBV4-3	TRBJ2-7	-	CASSLSGKDYEQYF	TGCGCCAGCAGCCTCTCGGGGAAAGATTACGAGCAGTACTTC
few	TRBV7-2	TRBJ2-1	-	CASSSYSYNEQFF	TGTGCCAGCAGCTCATACTCCTACAATGAGCAGTTCTTC
once	TRBV4-2	TRBJ2-7	TRBD2	CASSQARGGSVSSYEQYF	TGTGCCAGCAGCCAAGCAAGAGGCGGGAGCGTAAGCTCCTACGAGCAGTACTTC
few	TRBV6-5	TRBJ2-7	TRBD2	CASMGLAPRRYEQYF	TGTGCCAGCATGGGACTAGCGCCCAGGAGGTACGAGCAGTACTTC
-	TRBV2	TRBJ2-5	TRBD2	CASSDFAGEGKTQYF	TGTGCCAGCAGTGATTTTGCGGGAGAAGGAAAGACCCAGTACTTC
few	TRBV19	TRBJ2-3	TRBD1	CASSIGLTGGFGDTQYF	TGTGCCAGTAGTATAGGATTGACAGGGGGCTTTGGAGATACGCAGTATTTT
-	TRBV10-3	TRBJ2-3	TRBD1	CAIRDRSTDTQYF	TGTGCCATCAGGGACAGGAGCACAGATACGCAGTATTTT
few	TRBV10-3	TRBJ2-5	-	CAISDPTGGEQYF	TGTGCCATCAGTGACCCGACAGGTGGGGAGCAGTACTTC
many	TRBV21-1	TRBJ1-3	-	CASSKPRGVGNTIYF	TGTGCCAGCAGCAAACCCCGAGGGGTAGGAAACACCATATATTTT
-	TRBV18	TRBJ2-7	-	CASSPSSVGEQYF	TGTGCCAGCTCACCCTCGTCCGTCGGTGAGCAGTACTTC